Included here is one TCR beta chain sequence, with context. Germline loops: CDR1 SGDLS, CDR2 YYNGEE. The junction had 20 bases not matched to a gene; V was cut back by 5 bases and J by 0 bases. The CDR3 length is 20 residues. This specimen comes from a study of blood T cell repertoires in COVID-19. Study context: From T cells, B-cell-depleted T cells, or PBMCs came the material, which was cDNA or gDNA.

Only in-frame clones appear in the TCRdb table, and some are missing; sequencing was by immunoSEQ multiplex PCR. Of around 270,000 clones listed, approximately 91% were seen once; the top ten hold just over 2.5%. The sequenced sample was peripheral blood. The chain has TRBV9 and TRBJ1-3; 7 bases match TRBD1. The receptor was isolated from a person between 18 and 30 years old with COVID-19, enrolled during active disease. This CDR3 is CASRKGLTGDGGNSGNTIYF. Here the CDR3 DNA reads TGTGCCAGCAGGAAGGGACTCACAGGGGATGGGGGCAACTCTGGAAACACCATATATTTT.